Each of the 31 T cell receptor beta chains below was sequenced from the same sample in a study of cytomegalovirus exposure and HLA in healthy donors. Primers included in the PCR were 60 Vbeta and 13 Jbeta primers. The data were produced by immunoSEQ multiplex PCR, yet TCRdb's version contains in-frame clones alone and is incomplete. Found here are more than 65,000 clones, roughly 74% of them singletons; the top ten hold around 10%. Sequences were obtained from PBMCs. These receptors were taken from a woman aged 60-75 years in good health and CMV-seropositive.

This clone was detected only a few times. V usage is TRBV5-4 and J usage is TRBJ2-1; 8 bases line up with TRBD2. This CDR3 comprises 17 residues. Germline CDR1 is SGHNT and CDR2 is YYREEE (reference sequence). Trimming cost V 0 bases and J 0 bases; bases outside gene matches: 5. The CDR3 here is CASSLGAGAGSYNEQFF. The CDR3 region has the DNA TGTGCCAGCAGCTTGGGAGCGGGGGCCGGCTCCTACAATGAGCAGTTCTTC.

This CDR3 is CASSSGHGGGLIYEQYF. The DNA of the CDR3 is TGCGCCAGCAGCTCCGGGCACGGGGGGGGCCTCATATACGAGCAGTACTTC. The chain joins TRBV5-1 to TRBJ2-7, with 8 bases that match TRBD2. Germline V gives CDR1 SGHRS, CDR2 YFSETQ. This CDR3 comprises 17 residues. With 3 bases clipped from V and 4 bases from J, the junction kept 15 bases outside the gene matches.

This clone showed up just once. The gene calls are TRBV30 and TRBJ2-2; D possibly corresponds to TRBD2 (6 bases). Germline CDR1 GTSNPN, CDR2 SVGIG (reference sequence). V gave up 4 bases and J gave up 0 bases, with 9 bases separating them. CDR3 length equals 14 residues. The CDR3 bases are TGTGCCTGGATCCGCGGGGCGAACACCGGGGAGCTGTTTTTT. It translates to CAWIRGANTGELFF.

This sequence joins TRBV9 and TRBJ2-1, with 8 bases that match TRBD2. Germline V gene sequence: CDR1 SGDLS, CDR2 YYNGEE. V was clipped by 2 bases and J by 1 base; unmatched bases: 5. The CDR3 consists of 16 residues. CDR3 residues: CASSVGTGGSYNEQFF. Here the CDR3 DNA reads TGTGCCAGCAGCGTTGGGACGGGAGGGTCCTACAATGAGCAGTTCTTC.

The chain links TRBV25-1 to TRBJ1-4, with TRBD1 as a possible D gene (5 bases). The V end lost 11 bases, the J end lost 8 bases, and 15 bases lay between the germline ends. The germline gives CDR1 MGHDK, CDR2 SYGVNS. This CDR3 comprises 12 residues. The CDR3 DNA reads TGTGCCTCGGGGAGGGGTGAGGAAAAACTGTTTTTT. It translates to CASGRGEEKLFF.

In this sample, this clone turned up once. This chain joins TRBV11-2 and TRBJ1-2; TRBD1 matches at 7 bases. V lost 3 bases to trimming and J lost 6 bases; unmatched junction nucleotides: 4. Germline V gene data show CDR1 as SGHAT and CDR2 as FQNNGV. There are 13 residues in the CDR3. The DNA for the CDR3 is TGTGCCAGCAGCTTGGGACAGTCGAATGGCTACACCTTC. It encodes CASSLGQSNGYTF.

V gene TRBV10-1 combines with J gene TRBJ2-7; 9 bases map to TRBD2. With V trimmed by 0 bases and J by 6 bases, 9 bases remained unmatched. The CDR3 has 16 amino acids. The germline V gene has CDR1 WNHNN and CDR2 SYGVQD (reference sequence). The CDR3 loop is CASSESGGRDLGEQYF. CDR3 sequence (DNA): TGCGCCAGCAGTGAGTCCGGCGGGAGGGACCTCGGCGAGCAGTACTTC.

The chain is built from TRBV9 and TRBJ1-2; 10 positions match TRBD1. The V gene end was trimmed by 4 bases and the J gene end by 4 bases; junction bases not matched to a gene: 7. There are 15 residues in the CDR3. Germline-derived CDR1 and CDR2 are SGDLS and YYNGEE. The CDR3 region is CASSMDRGRGYGYTF. DNA for the CDR3: TGTGCCAGCAGCATGGACAGGGGGAGAGGCTATGGCTACACCTTC. The variable domain in full, completed from reference TRBV9 and TRBJ1-2, reads DSGVTQTPKHLITATGQRVTLRCSPRSGDLSVYWYQQSLDQGLQFLIQYYNGEERAKGNILERFSAQQFPDLHSELNLSSLELGDSALYFCASSMDRGRGYGYTFGSGTRLTVV.

The chain combines TRBV10-3 with TRBJ2-1; D perhaps matches TRBD2 (6 bases). Germline loops: CDR1 ENHRY, CDR2 SYGVKD. The CDR3 length is 14 residues. Trimming shortened V by 10 bases and J by 0 bases, and 13 bases separated the two germline ends. CDR3 residues: CATVEGPSYNEQFF. DNA for the CDR3: TGTGCCACCGTGGAGGGCCCCTCCTACAATGAGCAGTTCTTC.

The chain uses TRBV12-5 and TRBJ2-7, with D perhaps TRBD1 (6 bases). This CDR3 region has 15 residues. Germline V gene sequence: CDR1 LGHNT, CDR2 FRNRAP. With 0 bases removed from V and 2 bases from J, the gap between germline ends came to 11 bases. The CDR3 DNA is TGTGCTAGTGGTTTGGTACGGGACACCGCCTACGAGCAGTACTTC. This codes for CASGLVRDTAYEQYF.

In this sample, this clone turned up many times. The J gene is TRBJ1-5, the V gene TRBV2; D perhaps matches TRBD1 (5 bases). The germline V gene has CDR1 SNHLY and CDR2 FYNNEI. This CDR3 spans 14 amino acids. V gave up 4 bases and J gave up 6 bases, with 13 bases separating them. This CDR3 is CASSGAGRTQPQHF. CDR3 DNA sequence: TGTGCCAGCAGTGGAGCAGGGAGGACTCAGCCCCAGCATTTT.

The rearrangement links TRBV6-5 to TRBJ1-1; a possible D gene is TRBD1 (5 bases). Germline CDR1 MNHEY, CDR2 SVGAGI. CDR3 length equals 12 residues. With 6 bases removed from V and 7 bases from J, the gap between germline ends came to 12 bases. As DNA, the CDR3 is TGTGCCAGCAGGAAGACAGCGCTTGAAGCTTTCTTT. Amino acid sequence: CASRKTALEAFF.

The rearrangement uses TRBV4-2 and TRBJ2-2, with a weak D call TRBD1 (5 bases). This CDR3 has 15 residues. The V end lost 1 base, the J end lost 1 base, and 7 bases lay between the germline ends. Germline assignment: CDR1 LGHNA and CDR2 YNFKEQ. The CDR3 loop is CASSQGGKNTGELFF. Here the CDR3 DNA reads TGTGCCAGCAGCCAAGGGGGCAAGAACACCGGGGAGCTGTTTTTT.

This clone was seen more than once but under ten times. The chain couples TRBV5-6 to TRBJ1-1; D call uncertain. This CDR3 region has 13 residues. CDR1 and CDR2 from the germline V gene are SGHDT and YYEEEE. The CDR3 nucleotides read TGTGCTACACGGGGTACGGAGAACACTGAAGCTTTCTTT. Encoded protein: CATRGTENTEAFF.

The V call is TRBV19, the J call TRBJ2-1; D is perhaps TRBD1 (6 bases). The CDR3 runs 13 residues. In germline, CDR1 is LNHDA, CDR2 SQIVND (reference sequence). V lost 5 bases to trimming and J lost 9 bases, with 14 bases between them. In nucleotides, the CDR3 is TGTGCCAGTAGTCGACAGACAGGCAGTGAGCAGTTCTTC. Translation gives CASSRQTGSEQFF. Looking up the rest from reference TRBV19 and TRBJ2-1 gives the full variable domain: DGGITQSPKYLFRKEGQNVTLSCEQNLNHDAMYWYRQDPGQGLRLIYYSQIVNDFQKGDIAEGYSVSREKKESFPLTVTSAQKNPTAFYLCASSRQTGSEQFFGPGTRLTVL.

The chain recombines TRBV25-1 with TRBJ2-1, with 7 bases matching TRBD2. The length of the CDR3 is 18 residues. V lost 5 bases, J lost 0 bases, and 13 bases stayed unmatched. In germline, CDR1 is MGHDK, CDR2 SYGVNS. CDR3: CASSQIAGLGSSYNEQFF. DNA of the CDR3: TGTGCCAGCAGTCAGATAGCGGGTCTAGGAAGCTCCTACAATGAGCAGTTCTTC.

V gene TRBV2 combines with J gene TRBJ2-7; TRBD2 matches at 10 bases. The CDR3 sequence is 16 residues long. J lost 2 bases, V lost 0 bases, and 4 bases had no gene match. Germline V gives CDR1 SNHLY, CDR2 FYNNEI. The CDR3 sequence: CASSEAGLASPYEQYF. CDR3 in DNA: TGTGCCAGCAGTGAAGCGGGACTAGCGTCCCCCTACGAGCAGTACTTC. The variable domain in full, with the rest retrieved from reference TRBV2 and TRBJ2-7, is EPEVTQTPSHQVTQMGQEVILRCVPISNHLYFYWYRQILGQKVEFLVSFYNNEISEKSEIFDDQFSVERPDGSNFTLKIRSTKLEDSAMYFCASSEAGLASPYEQYFGPGTRLTVT.

This chain connects TRBV27 to TRBJ2-7; 8 bases align to TRBD1. The CDR3 loop spans 11 amino acids. CDR1 and CDR2 (germline): MNHEY, SMNVEV (reference sequence). After removal of 6 bases from V and 7 bases from J, the junction contained 2 bases not matched to a gene. The CDR3 DNA is TGTGCCAGCAGCCACAGGGGGGAGCAGTACTTC. It specifies CASSHRGEQYF.

This rearrangement joins TRBV4-1 to TRBJ1-1, with 8 bases lining up with TRBD1. The V and J ends lost 4 bases and 1 base, in that order; junction bases with no gene match: 8. The CDR3 consists of 16 residues. CDR1 is MGHRA and CDR2 is YSYEKL in the germline V gene. CDR3: CASSLYRGQGNTEAFF. DNA for the CDR3: TGCGCCAGCAGCCTCTACCGCGGACAGGGGAACACTGAAGCTTTCTTT.

This chain connects TRBV15 to TRBJ2-5; TRBD1 agrees at 8 bases. The CDR3 spans 16 residues. V was pared by 3 bases and J by 0 bases, with 6 bases of the junction left unmatched. Germline CDR1 and CDR2: LNHNV and YYDKDF (reference sequence). The DNA for the CDR3 is TGTGCCACCAGCAGCTACCGGGACAGGTACCAAGAGACCCAGTACTTC. Translated: CATSSYRDRYQETQYF.

This sequence joins TRBV7-6 and TRBJ2-1, with 7 bases aligning to TRBD1. Unmatched junction bases numbered 6, after V lost 4 bases and J lost 0 bases. In germline, CDR1 is SGHVS, CDR2 FNYEAQ. This CDR3 is 16 amino acids long. The CDR3 loop is CASSSTTGSSYNEQFF. In nucleotides, the CDR3 is TGTGCCAGCAGCTCGACGACAGGGAGCTCCTACAATGAGCAGTTCTTC.

This rearrangement joins TRBV2 to TRBJ1-5; D may be TRBD1 (5 bases). Trimming stripped 2 bases from V and 7 bases from J, with 12 bases between. The germline CDR1 and CDR2 sequences are SNHLY and FYNNEI. The CDR3 consists of 14 residues. The CDR3 DNA reads as TGTGCCAGCAGTGAAAGCAGGGTGGGCCAGCCCCAGCATTTT. Translation gives CASSESRVGQPQHF.

This clone was observed a handful of times. The CDR3 coding sequence is TGCAGCGTTGAAGAGGGAGCCGGGGAGCTGTTTTTT. Encoded protein: CSVEEGAGELFF. V and J are TRBV29-1 and TRBJ2-2; a weak D match, TRBD2 (5 bases). This CDR3 has 12 residues. Germline assignment: CDR1 SQVTM and CDR2 ANQGSEA. V lost 0 bases to trimming and J lost 6 bases, with 5 bases between them.

The rearrangement links TRBV14 to TRBJ2-3; 9 bases map to TRBD2. CDR1 and CDR2 (germline): SGHDN, FVKESK. The CDR3 sequence is 15 residues long. V was clipped by 1 base and J by 4 bases; unmatched bases: 3. CDR3 amino acids: CASSQVVAGADTQYF. For the CDR3, the DNA is TGTGCCAGCAGCCAAGTGGTAGCGGGAGCAGATACGCAGTATTTT.

V and J are TRBV30 and TRBJ1-1, with a weak D call TRBD1 (5 bases). CDR3 length: 13 residues. Germline CDR1 is GTSNPN and CDR2 is SVGIG (reference sequence). V lost 2 bases and J 5 bases, leaving 12 bases between the germline ends. The CDR3 region has the DNA TGTGCCTGGAGTTCGCAGGGTACGACTGAAGCTTTCTTT. Protein sequence: CAWSSQGTTEAFF.

The V and J genes are TRBV7-8 and TRBJ1-4; D is unresolved. From germline, CDR1 is SGHVS and CDR2 FQNEAQ. Trimming left V 0 bases short and J 5 bases short, with 16 bases between. The CDR3 has 17 amino acids. Written as DNA, the CDR3 is TGTGCCAGCAGCTTAGCGCTGAGTGGGAGAGGAAATGAAAAACTGTTTTTT. It encodes CASSLALSGRGNEKLFF. The whole variable domain, remainder taken from reference TRBV7-8 and TRBJ1-4, is GAGVSQSPRYKVAKRGQDVALRCDPISGHVSLFWYQQALGQGPEFLTYFQNEAQLDKSGLPSDRFFAERPEGSVSTLKIQRTQQEDSAVYLCASSLALSGRGNEKLFFGSGTQLSVL.

The chain carries TRBV4-1 and TRBJ1-1, with TRBD1 as a possible D gene (6 bases). V was clipped by 4 bases and J by 1 base, with 13 bases between them. The CDR3 sequence is 15 residues long. Germline CDR1 is MGHRA and CDR2 is YSYEKL. CDR3 sequence: CASSLLGAPNTEAFF. In DNA form, the CDR3 reads TGCGCCAGCAGCCTCCTGGGGGCACCGAACACTGAAGCTTTCTTT.

This clone was picked up one time. The chain is built from TRBV11-2 and TRBJ1-1; 7 positions agree with TRBD1. Germline CDR1 is SGHAT and CDR2 is FQNNGV. Germline trimming cut 4 bases from V and 0 bases from J; bases unmatched to any gene: 11. The CDR3 contains 17 residues. The CDR3 protein is CASSYNRDSIMNTEAFF. The CDR3 DNA reads TGTGCCAGCAGCTACAACCGGGACAGCATCATGAACACTGAAGCTTTCTTT.

This rearrangement joins TRBV7-9 to TRBJ1-4; D is perhaps TRBD1 (5 bases). The V end was cut by 4 bases, the J end by 2 bases, with 11 bases between. Germline assignment: CDR1 SEHNR and CDR2 FQNEAQ (reference sequence). This CDR3 spans 15 amino acids. The CDR3 nucleotides read TGTGCCAGCAGCTCCTATTACAGGACTAATGAAAAACTGTTTTTT. Its translation: CASSSYYRTNEKLFF.

This clone was recorded a few times. This rearrangement joins TRBV6-5 to TRBJ1-2, with a tentative D call TRBD1 (5 bases). Germline CDR1 reads MNHEY; CDR2 reads SVGAGI. CDR3 length: 13 amino acids. The V and J ends lost 2 bases and 4 bases respectively, with 8 bases between them. The CDR3 loop reads CASSYDSIYGYTF. Here the CDR3 DNA reads TGTGCCAGCAGTTACGACAGCATCTATGGCTACACCTTC.

This chain joins TRBV19 and TRBJ2-1; D might be TRBD1 (5 bases). Trimming took 5 bases from V and 3 from J, leaving 8 bases between them. Germline-derived CDR1 and CDR2 are LNHDA and SQIVND (reference sequence). This CDR3 has 13 amino acids. CDR3 nucleotide sequence: TGTGCCAGTAGTTCCGACAGCTACAATGAGCAGTTCTTC. Translating gives CASSSDSYNEQFF.